The clone carrying this T cell receptor beta chain was seen ten or more times. Its cognate antigen is unknown. The source of the sample is a study of CD8 T cells in ankylosing spondylitis. MiXCR, run by TCRdb on the 5' RACE reads, gives a single entry per CDR3 protein. The data show approximately 350,000 distinct CDR3 sequences, roughly 14% seen once. General study findings and limits: Reportedly, disease-linked clones are significantly enriched in ankylosing spondylitis patients' matched synovial fluid.

The source material was blood, either unsorted or a sorted T cell fraction (not recorded which). The receptor was derived from a male donor with ankylosing spondylitis or in good health (not recorded which).

CDR3 coding DNA: TGCGCCAGCAGCCTCCATCGGGACCCCCCCTACAATGAGCAGTTCTTC. The encoded protein is CASSLHRDPPYNEQFF. The gene calls are TRBV4-1 and TRBJ2-1; D tentatively fits TRBD1 or TRBD2 (5 bases each). The length of the CDR3 is 16 residues. CDR1 is MGHRA and CDR2 is YSYEKL in the germline V gene. Trimming removed 4 bases at V and 2 bases at J, with 15 bases between.